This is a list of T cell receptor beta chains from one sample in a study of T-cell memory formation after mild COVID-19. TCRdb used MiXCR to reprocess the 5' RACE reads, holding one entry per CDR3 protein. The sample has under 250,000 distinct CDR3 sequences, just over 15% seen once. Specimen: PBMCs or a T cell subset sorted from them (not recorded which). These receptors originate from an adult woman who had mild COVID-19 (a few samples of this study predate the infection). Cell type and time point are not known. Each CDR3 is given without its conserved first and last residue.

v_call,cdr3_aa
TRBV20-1,STLSGSRPDTQY
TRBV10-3,AISATTKETQY
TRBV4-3,ASSQSGRWGETQY
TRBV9,ASSPRQASSGNTIY
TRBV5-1,ASSFQDSSNEQY
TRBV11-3,ASSEASGFYNEQF
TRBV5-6,ASRWVGGTGELF
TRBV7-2,ASSKRTGTADEAF
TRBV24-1,ATSAADKDTQY
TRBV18,ASSPRTEDFQY
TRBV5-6,ASSPPRPRANEQF
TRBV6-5,ASRTRTGHTGELF
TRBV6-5,ASMRGITQY
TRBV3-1,ASSQVGPYQY
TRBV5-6,ASGSRVANTDTQY
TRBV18,ASSLEEGVATEAF
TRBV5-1,ASSLGWTGLREQY
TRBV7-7,ASSDLITGGINEQF
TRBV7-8,ASSSEGGAF
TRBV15,ATSTRLPPGELF